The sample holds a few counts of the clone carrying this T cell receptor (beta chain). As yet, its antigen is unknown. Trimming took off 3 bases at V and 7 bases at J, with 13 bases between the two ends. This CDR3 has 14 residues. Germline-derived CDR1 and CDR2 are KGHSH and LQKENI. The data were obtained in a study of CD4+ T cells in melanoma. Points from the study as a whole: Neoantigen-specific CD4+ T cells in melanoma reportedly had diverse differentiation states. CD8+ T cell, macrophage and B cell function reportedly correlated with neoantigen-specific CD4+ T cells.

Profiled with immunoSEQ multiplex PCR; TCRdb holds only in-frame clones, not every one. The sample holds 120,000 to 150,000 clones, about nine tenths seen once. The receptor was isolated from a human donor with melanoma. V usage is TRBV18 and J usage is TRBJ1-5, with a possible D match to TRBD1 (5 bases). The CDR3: CASSPSREGQPQHF. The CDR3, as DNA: TGTGCCAGCTCACCCTCCAGGGAAGGCCAGCCCCAGCATTTT.